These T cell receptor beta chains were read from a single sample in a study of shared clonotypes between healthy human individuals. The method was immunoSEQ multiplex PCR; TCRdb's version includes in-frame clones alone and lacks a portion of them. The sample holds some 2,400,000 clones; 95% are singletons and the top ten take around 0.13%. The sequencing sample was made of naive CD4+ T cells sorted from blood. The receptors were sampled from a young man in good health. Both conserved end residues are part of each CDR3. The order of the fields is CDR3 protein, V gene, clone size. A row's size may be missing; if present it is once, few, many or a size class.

CDR3: CASSVRESNSPLHF
V: TRBV5-5
size: .

CDR3: CASSLGAVSGGEQFF
V: TRBV7-9
size: once

CDR3: CASSLVLNQPQHF
V: TRBV7-2
size: .

CDR3: CASSSGQNPNEKLFF
V: TRBV18
size: .

CDR3: CASSLAILPAGNEQFF
V: TRBV7-2
size: .

CDR3: CASSTTWRGGQETQYF
V: TRBV28
size: once

CDR3: CASSPNTGSGNTIYF
V: TRBV18
size: .

CDR3: CAISESRGSEKLFF
V: TRBV10-3
size: .

CDR3: CASSEQNQPQHF
V: TRBV28
size: once

CDR3: CASSEGGTDTQYF
V: TRBV10-1
size: .

CDR3: CAGSATNEKLFF
V: TRBV6-1
size: .

CDR3: CASMLDSSYNEQFF
V: TRBV7-3
size: .

CDR3: CASSPPGTGGYEQYF
V: TRBV14
size: .

CDR3: CASSLVPTQPPETQYF
V: TRBV7-7
size: .

CDR3: CASSLALAGAGETQYF
V: TRBV7-2
size: .

CDR3: CASSKDRSPNYGYTF
V: TRBV7-9
size: once

CDR3: CAISATSTDTQYF
V: TRBV10-3
size: .

CDR3: CASSPGGLEAQYF
V: TRBV7-8
size: .

CDR3: CASSLPDRGSYNEQFF
V: TRBV4-1
size: .

CDR3: CASSLEVGYGYTF
V: TRBV19
size: .

CDR3: CASSSRKGSMNTEAFF
V: TRBV4-1
size: .

CDR3: CASSTTGNQPQHF
V: TRBV19
size: few

CDR3: CASSLVVHGYNEQFF
V: TRBV5-1
size: .

CDR3: CASSDKGQNYGYTF
V: TRBV5-6
size: .

CDR3: CASLNRDVYEQYF
V: TRBV28
size: .

CDR3: CASSLGSAGVQQYF
V: TRBV7-6
size: .

CDR3: CASRRTGEETQYF
V: TRBV19
size: once

CDR3: CASSLGAGTQETQYF
V: TRBV5-6
size: .

CDR3: CASIPGPTLYEQYF
V: TRBV10-2
size: .

CDR3: CASTGAGGVTTELFF
V: TRBV2
size: .

CDR3: CASSQAPGLNEKLFF
V: TRBV5-8
size: .

CDR3: CASSLGGRANTEAFF
V: TRBV7-9
size: .

CDR3: CASNRRTGVADTQYF
V: TRBV6-1
size: .

CDR3: CASTQGLNTEAFF
V: TRBV2
size: .

CDR3: CASSLTGSNTGELFF
V: TRBV27
size: .

CDR3: CASGDMSSYNSPLHF
V: TRBV19
size: .

CDR3: CASSWTGIGEKLFF
V: TRBV6-5
size: .

CDR3: CASSWSPAETQYF
V: TRBV5-5
size: .

CDR3: CASTGLAGAGSDTQYF
V: TRBV5-6
size: .

CDR3: CASSEMTSYNSPLHF
V: TRBV6-6
size: .

CDR3: CASSLDREPWGYTF
V: TRBV5-6
size: .

CDR3: CATSSSGGADTQYF
V: TRBV10-3
size: .

CDR3: CAIFKGQGRNGYTF
V: TRBV10-3
size: .

CDR3: CASSLVVKGENIQYF
V: TRBV5-6
size: .

CDR3: CASSYSLRCRNTGELFF
V: TRBV6-7
size: .

CDR3: CASSESGSSYEQYF
V: TRBV25-1
size: .

CDR3: CAWSLRETQYF
V: TRBV30
size: .

CDR3: CASRRDGSYTEAFF
V: TRBV19
size: .

CDR3: CASSRGGVAEAFF
V: TRBV6-5
size: .

CDR3: CASSLGQGEAGELFF
V: TRBV4-1
size: .

CDR3: CASSHSDGYTF
V: TRBV28
size: few

CDR3: CASSAGQGARDTQYF
V: TRBV11-3
size: once

CDR3: CASSYGTVEKLFF
V: TRBV5-4
size: .

CDR3: CASSLVSGNTEAFF
V: TRBV7-2
size: .

CDR3: CASSRDTSTDTQYF
V: TRBV5-1
size: .

CDR3: CASSPGQSTDTQYF
V: TRBV5-8
size: .

CDR3: CASSSGLLGNEQYF
V: TRBV7-3
size: .

CDR3: CASSPTRGSTEQYF
V: TRBV11-2
size: .

CDR3: CASSGQTGETQYF
V: TRBV2
size: .

CDR3: CASSSEGQGRGLPYEQYF
V: TRBV5-4
size: .